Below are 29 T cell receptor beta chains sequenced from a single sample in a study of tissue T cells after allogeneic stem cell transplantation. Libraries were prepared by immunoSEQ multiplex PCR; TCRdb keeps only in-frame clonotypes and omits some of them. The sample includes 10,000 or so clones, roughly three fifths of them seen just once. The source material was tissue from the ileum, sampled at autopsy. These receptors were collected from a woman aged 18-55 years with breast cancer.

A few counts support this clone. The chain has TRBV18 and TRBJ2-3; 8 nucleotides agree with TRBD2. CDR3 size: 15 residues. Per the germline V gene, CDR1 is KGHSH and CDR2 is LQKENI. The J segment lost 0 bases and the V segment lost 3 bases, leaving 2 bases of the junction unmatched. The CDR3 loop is CASSPLAGSTDTQYF. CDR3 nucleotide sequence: TGTGCCAGCTCACCTCTAGCGGGCAGCACAGATACGCAGTATTTT.

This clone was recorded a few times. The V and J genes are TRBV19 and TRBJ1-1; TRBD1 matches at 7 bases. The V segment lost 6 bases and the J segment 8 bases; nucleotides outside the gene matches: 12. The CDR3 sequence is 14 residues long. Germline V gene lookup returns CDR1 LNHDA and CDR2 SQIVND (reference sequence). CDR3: CASRGTAYFLEAFF. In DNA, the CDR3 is TGTGCCAGTAGGGGGACAGCCTATTTTCTCGAAGCTTTCTTT.

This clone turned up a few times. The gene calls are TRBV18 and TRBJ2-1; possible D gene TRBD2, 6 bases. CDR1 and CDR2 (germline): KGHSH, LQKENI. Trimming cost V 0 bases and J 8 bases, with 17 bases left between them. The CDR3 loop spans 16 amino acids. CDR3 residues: CASSPPRSGGQDEQFF. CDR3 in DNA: TGTGCCAGCTCACCACCGAGGTCCGGGGGTCAGGATGAGCAGTTCTTC.

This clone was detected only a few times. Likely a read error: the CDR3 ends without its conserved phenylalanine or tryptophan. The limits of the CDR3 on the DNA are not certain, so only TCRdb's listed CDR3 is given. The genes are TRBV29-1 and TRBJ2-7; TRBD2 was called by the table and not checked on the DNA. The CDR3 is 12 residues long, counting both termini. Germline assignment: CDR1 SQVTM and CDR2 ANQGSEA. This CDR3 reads CSGGLAGDKWGD.

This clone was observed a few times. The CDR3 coding sequence is TGTGCCAGCACCGAATGGGTACAGGGGGCCCGGCTCGGGGCCAACGTCCTGACTTTC. This encodes CASTEWVQGARLGANVLTF. This chain connects TRBV21-1 to TRBJ2-6; the table's D call TRBD1 went unverified against the DNA. TRBV21-1 represents a pseudogene. The CDR3 is 19 residues long.

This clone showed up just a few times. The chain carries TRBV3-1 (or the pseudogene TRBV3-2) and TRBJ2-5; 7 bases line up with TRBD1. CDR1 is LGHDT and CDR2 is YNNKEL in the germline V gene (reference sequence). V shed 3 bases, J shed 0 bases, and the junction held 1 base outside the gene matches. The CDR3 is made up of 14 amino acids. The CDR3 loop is CASSHGTDQETQYF. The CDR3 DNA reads TGTGCCAGCAGCCATGGGACAGACCAAGAGACCCAGTACTTC.

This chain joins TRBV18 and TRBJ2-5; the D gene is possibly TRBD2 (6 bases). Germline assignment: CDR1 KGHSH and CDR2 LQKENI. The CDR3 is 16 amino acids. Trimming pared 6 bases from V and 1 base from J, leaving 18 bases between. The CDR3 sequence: CASSEGIGSFQETQYF. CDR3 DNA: TGTGCCAGCTCCGAAGGGATCGGGAGCTTCCAAGAGACCCAGTACTTC.

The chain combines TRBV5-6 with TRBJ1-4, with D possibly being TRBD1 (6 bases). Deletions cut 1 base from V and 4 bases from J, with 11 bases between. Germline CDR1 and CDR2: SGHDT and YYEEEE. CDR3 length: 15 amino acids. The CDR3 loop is CASSLIGGVNEKLFF. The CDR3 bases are TGTGCCAGCAGCTTGATAGGGGGGGTTAATGAAAAACTGTTTTTT.

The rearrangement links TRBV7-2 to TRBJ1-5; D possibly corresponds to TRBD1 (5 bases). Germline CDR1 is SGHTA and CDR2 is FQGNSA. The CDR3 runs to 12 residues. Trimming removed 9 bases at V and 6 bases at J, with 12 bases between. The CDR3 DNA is TGTGCCAGTACCTACCAGGGTCAGCCCCAGCATTTT. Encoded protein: CASTYQGQPQHF.

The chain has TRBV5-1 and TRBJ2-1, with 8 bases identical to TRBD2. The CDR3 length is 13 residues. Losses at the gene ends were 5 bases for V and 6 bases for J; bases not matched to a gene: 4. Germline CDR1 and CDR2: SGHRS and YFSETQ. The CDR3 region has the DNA TGCGCCAGCAGGGCCACTAGCGGCAATGAGCAGTTCTTC. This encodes CASRATSGNEQFF.

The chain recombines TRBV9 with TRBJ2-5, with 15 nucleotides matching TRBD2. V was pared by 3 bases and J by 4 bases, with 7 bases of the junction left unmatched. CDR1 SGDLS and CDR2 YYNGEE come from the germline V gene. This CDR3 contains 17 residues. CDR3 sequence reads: CASSAGTSGGRGETQYF. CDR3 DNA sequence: TGTGCCAGCAGCGCCGGGACTAGCGGGGGGCGAGGAGAGACCCAGTACTTC.

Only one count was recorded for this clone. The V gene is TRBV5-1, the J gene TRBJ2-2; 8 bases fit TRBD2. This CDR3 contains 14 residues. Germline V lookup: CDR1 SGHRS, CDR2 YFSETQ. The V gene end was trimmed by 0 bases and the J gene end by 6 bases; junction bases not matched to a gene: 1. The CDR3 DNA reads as TGCGCCAGCAGCTTGGAGACTAGCGCCGGGGAGCTGTTTTTT. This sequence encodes CASSLETSAGELFF.

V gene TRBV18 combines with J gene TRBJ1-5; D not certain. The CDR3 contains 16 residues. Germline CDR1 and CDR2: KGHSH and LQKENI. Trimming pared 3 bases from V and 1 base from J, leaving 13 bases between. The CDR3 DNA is TGTGCCAGCTCACCGAACAGCGAACCGAGCAATCAGCCCCAGCATTTT. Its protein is CASSPNSEPSNQPQHF.

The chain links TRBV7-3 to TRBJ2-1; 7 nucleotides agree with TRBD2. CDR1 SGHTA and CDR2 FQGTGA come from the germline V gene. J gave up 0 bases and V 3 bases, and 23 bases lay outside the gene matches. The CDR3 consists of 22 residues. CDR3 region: CASSFRPGSPSGVASSYNEQFF. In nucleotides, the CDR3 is TGTGCCAGCAGCTTCCGCCCGGGGTCCCCTAGCGGAGTCGCGAGCTCCTACAATGAGCAGTTCTTC.

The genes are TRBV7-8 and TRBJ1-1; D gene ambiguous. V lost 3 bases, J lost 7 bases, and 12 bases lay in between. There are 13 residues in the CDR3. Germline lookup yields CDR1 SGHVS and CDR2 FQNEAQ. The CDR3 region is CASSFGSGSEAFF. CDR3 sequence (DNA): TGTGCCAGCAGCTTTGGGTCTGGAAGTGAAGCTTTCTTT.

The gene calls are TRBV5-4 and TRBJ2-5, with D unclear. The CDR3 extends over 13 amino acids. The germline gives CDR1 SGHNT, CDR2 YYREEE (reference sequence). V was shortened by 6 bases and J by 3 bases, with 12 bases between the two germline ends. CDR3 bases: TGTGCCAGCAAGTATCAGGACGAAGAGACCCAGTACTTC. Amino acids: CASKYQDEETQYF.

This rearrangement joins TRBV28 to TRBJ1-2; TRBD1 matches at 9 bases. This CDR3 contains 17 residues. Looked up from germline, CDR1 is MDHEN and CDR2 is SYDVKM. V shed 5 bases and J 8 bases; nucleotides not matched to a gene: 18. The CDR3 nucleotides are TGTGCCAGCAGTGCTGCGACAGGGGGAGGTTGGTACAGGGGCTACACCTTC. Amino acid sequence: CASSAATGGGWYRGYTF.

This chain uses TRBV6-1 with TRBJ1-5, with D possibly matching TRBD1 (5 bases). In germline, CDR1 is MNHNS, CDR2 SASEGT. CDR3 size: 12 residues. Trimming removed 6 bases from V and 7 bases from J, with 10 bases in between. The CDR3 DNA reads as TGTGCCAGCAGGCCTGGGGGACAGCCCCAGCATTTT. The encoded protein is CASRPGGQPQHF.

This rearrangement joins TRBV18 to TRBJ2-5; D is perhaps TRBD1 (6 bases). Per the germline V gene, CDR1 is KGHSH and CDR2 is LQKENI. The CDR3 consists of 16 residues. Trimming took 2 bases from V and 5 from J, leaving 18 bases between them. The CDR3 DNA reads TGTGCCAGCTCACCATCCCAACAGGGTTGGTTGGAGACCCAGTACTTC. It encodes CASSPSQQGWLETQYF. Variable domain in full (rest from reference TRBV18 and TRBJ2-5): NAGVMQNPRHLVRRRGQEARLRCSPMKGHSHVYWYRQLPEEGLKFMVYLQKENIIDESGMPKERFSAEFPKEGPSILRIQQVVRGDSAAYFCASSPSQQGWLETQYFGPGTRLLVL.

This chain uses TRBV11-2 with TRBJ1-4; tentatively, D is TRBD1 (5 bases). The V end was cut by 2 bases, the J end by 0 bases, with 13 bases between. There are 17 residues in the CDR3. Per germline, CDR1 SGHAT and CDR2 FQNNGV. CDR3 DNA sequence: TGTGCCAGCAGCTTAAGGGCCTCAGGGACAACTAATGAAAAACTGTTTTTT. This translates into CASSLRASGTTNEKLFF.

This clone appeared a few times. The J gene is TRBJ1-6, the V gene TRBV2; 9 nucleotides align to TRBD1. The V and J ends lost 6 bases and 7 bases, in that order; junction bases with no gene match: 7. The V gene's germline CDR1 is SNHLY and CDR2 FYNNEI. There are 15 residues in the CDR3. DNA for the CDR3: TGTGCCAGCAGGGGACAGGGTTTGCTGAATTCACCCCTCCACTTT. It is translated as CASRGQGLLNSPLHF.

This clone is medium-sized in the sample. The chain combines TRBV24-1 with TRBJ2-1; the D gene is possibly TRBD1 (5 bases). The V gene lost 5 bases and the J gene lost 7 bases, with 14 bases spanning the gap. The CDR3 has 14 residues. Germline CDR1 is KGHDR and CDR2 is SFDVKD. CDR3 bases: TGTGCCACCAGTGTCAGGGAATTGGGAAATGAGCAGTTCTTC. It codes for CATSVRELGNEQFF.

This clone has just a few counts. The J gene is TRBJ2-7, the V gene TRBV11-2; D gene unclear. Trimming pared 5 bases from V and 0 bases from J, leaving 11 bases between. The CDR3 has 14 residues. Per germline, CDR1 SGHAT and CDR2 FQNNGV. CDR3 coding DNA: TGTGCCAGCAGCCTTCATCAGAGCTCCTACGAGCAGTACTTC. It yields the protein CASSLHQSSYEQYF.

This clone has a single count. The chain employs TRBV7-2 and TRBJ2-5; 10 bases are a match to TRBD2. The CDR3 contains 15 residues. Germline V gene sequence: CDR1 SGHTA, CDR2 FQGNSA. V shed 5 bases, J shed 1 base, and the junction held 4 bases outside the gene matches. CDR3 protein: CASSPGLALQETQYF. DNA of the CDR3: TGTGCCAGCAGCCCGGGACTAGCGCTCCAAGAGACCCAGTACTTC.

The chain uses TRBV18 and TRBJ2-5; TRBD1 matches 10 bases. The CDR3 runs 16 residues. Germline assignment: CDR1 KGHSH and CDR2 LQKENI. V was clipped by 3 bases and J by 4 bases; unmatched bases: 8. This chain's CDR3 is CASSPTGTGDGETQYF. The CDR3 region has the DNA TGTGCCAGCTCACCTACCGGGACAGGGGATGGAGAGACCCAGTACTTC.

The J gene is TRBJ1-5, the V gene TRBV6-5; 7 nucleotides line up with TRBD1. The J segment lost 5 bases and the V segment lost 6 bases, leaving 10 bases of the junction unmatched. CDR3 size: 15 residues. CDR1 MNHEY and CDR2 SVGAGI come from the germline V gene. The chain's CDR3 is CASSRTGQRDQPQHF. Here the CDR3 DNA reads TGTGCCAGCAGCCGGACAGGCCAAAGAGATCAGCCCCAGCATTTT.

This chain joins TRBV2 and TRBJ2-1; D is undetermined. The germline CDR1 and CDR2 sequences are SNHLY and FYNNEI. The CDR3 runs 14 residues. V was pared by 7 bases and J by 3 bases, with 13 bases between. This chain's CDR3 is CASTSRADYNEQFF. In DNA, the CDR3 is TGTGCCAGCACCAGCCGGGCGGACTACAATGAGCAGTTCTTC.

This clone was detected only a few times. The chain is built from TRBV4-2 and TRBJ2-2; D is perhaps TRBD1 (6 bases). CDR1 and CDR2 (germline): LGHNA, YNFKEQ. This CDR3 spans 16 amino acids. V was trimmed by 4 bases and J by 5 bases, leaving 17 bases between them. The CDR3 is CASSLLPGHGTGELFF. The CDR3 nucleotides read TGTGCCAGCAGCCTTCTGCCGGGACATGGGACCGGGGAGCTGTTTTTT.

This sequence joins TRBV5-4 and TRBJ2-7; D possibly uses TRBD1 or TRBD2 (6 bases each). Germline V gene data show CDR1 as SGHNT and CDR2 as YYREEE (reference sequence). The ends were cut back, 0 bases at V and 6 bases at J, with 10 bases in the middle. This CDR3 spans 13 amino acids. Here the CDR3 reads CASSLEPGAEQYF. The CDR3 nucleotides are TGTGCCAGCAGCTTGGAGCCGGGGGCCGAGCAGTACTTC.